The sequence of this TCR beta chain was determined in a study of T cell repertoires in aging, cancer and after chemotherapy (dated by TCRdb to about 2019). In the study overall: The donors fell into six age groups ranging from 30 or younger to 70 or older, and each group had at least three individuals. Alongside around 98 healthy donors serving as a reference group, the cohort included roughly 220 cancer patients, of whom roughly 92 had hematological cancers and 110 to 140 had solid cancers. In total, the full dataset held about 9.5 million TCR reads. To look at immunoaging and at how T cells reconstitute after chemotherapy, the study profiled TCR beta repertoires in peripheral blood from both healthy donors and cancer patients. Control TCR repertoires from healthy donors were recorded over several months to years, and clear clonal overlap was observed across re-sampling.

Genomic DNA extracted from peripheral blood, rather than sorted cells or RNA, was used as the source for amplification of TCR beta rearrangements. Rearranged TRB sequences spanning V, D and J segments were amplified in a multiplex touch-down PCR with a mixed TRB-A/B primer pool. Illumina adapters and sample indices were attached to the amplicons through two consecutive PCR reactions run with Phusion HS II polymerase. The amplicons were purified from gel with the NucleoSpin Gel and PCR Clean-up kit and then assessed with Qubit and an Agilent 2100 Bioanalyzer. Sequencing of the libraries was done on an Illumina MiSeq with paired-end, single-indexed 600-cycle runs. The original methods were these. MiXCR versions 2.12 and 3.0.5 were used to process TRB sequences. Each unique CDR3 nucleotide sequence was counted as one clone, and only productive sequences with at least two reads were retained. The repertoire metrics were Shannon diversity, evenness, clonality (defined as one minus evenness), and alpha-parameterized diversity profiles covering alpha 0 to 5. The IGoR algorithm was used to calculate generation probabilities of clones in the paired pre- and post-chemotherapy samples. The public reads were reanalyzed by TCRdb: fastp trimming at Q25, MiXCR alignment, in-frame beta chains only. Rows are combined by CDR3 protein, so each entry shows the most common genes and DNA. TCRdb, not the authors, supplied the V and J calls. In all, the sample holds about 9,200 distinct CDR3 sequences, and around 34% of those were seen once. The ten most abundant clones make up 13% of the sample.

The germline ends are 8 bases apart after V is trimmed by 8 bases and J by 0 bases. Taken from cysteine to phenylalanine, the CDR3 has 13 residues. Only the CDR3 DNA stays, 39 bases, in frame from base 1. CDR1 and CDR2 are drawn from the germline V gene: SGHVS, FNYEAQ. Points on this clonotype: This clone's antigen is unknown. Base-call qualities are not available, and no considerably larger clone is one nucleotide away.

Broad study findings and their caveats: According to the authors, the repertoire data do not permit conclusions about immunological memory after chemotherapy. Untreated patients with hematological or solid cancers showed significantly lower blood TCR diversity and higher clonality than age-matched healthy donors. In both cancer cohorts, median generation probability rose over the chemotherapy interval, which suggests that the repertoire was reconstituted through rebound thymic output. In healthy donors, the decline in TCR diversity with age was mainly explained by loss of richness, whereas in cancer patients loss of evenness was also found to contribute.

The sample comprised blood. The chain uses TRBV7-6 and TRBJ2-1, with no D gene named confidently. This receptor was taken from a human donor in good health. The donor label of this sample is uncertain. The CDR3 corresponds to CASALGSYNEQFF. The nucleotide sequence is TGTGCCAGCGCGCTGGGCTCCTACAATGAGCAGTTCTTC.